A single sample is the source of the 24 T cell receptor beta chains below, sequenced in a study of blood T cells in healthy people across ages. PCR was performed a second time for about 7 to 12 cycles using a sample-barcoded 5' primer and a J-beta primer mix. TCRdb re-derived calls from the 5' RACE reads in MiXCR, one entry per CDR3 protein. The data hold 1.5 million to 2 million distinct CDR3 sequences, with about 35% observed a single time. The source material was blood. The receptors come from a woman in her thirties in good health.

The chain has TRBV13 and TRBJ2-1, with 8 bases matching TRBD2. This CDR3 has 16 amino acids. Germline V gene lookup returns CDR1 PRHDT and CDR2 FYEKMQ (reference sequence). J lost 1 base, V lost 7 bases, and 9 bases had no gene match. The CDR3 sequence: CASKGRGEISYNEQFF. Here the CDR3 DNA reads TGTGCCAGCAAAGGGCGGGGGGAGATTTCCTACAATGAGCAGTTCTTC.

On this clonotype itself: Mismatch with germline at one junction end may stem from a read error. The rearrangement joins TRBV7-9 to TRBJ2-5, with 13 bases matching TRBD2. Germline CDR1 SEHNR, CDR2 FQNEAQ (reference sequence). The CDR3 sequence is 15 residues long. The CDR3 nucleotides are TGTGCCAGCAGCAGCCGACTAGCGGGAGGAGAGATCCAGTACTTC. It is translated as CASSSRLAGGEIQYF. Full variable domain (rest looked up from reference TRBV7-9 and TRBJ2-5): DTGVSQNPRHKITKRGQNVTFRCDPISEHNRLYWYRQTLGQGPEFLTYFQNEAQLEKSRLLSDRFSAERPKGSFSTLEIQRTEQGDSAMYLCASSSRLAGGEIQYFGPGTRLLVL.

This chain connects TRBV7-3 to TRBJ2-5; D call uncertain. V lost 5 bases and J lost 4, with 11 bases in between. The germline V gene has CDR1 SGHTA and CDR2 FQGTGA. The CDR3 totals 13 residues. CDR3 nucleotide sequence: TGTGCCAGCAGCCCAGACCCTAGAGAGACCCAGTACTTC. It codes for CASSPDPRETQYF. Combining the CDR3 with reference TRBV7-3 and TRBJ2-5 gives the whole variable domain GAGVSQTPSNKVTEKGKYVELRCDPISGHTALYWYRQSLGQGPEFLIYFQGTGAADDSGLPNDRFFAVRPEGSVSTLKIQRTERGDSAVYLCASSPDPRETQYFGPGTRLLVL.

Only a few counts were recorded for this clonotype. The chain has TRBV28 and TRBJ1-2, with a tentative D call TRBD1 (5 bases). The germline gives CDR1 MDHEN, CDR2 SYDVKM. This CDR3 has 16 residues. V was cut by 5 bases and J by 3 bases, with 19 bases left in between. The chain's CDR3 is CASSRRRRTNDYGYTF. DNA of the CDR3: TGTGCCAGCAGTCGCCGGCGAAGGACAAACGACTATGGCTACACCTTC.

The chain is built from TRBV9 and TRBJ2-1; the D gene is possibly TRBD2 (5 bases). The V end was cut by 0 bases, the J end by 6 bases, with 13 bases between. Germline loops: CDR1 SGDLS, CDR2 YYNGEE. The CDR3 extends over 15 amino acids. The CDR3 DNA reads TGTGCCAGCAGCGTAGATGGCGGGTCAATCAATGAGCAGTTCTTC. Protein sequence: CASSVDGGSINEQFF.

On this clonotype itself: This CDR3 fails to terminate in the conserved phenylalanine or tryptophan, so it likely reflects a read error. The chain joins TRBV20-1 to TRBJ2-3, with 7 bases lining up with TRBD2. There are 15 residues in the CDR3. The V gene end was trimmed by 3 bases and the J gene end by 3 bases; junction bases not matched to a gene: 9. The germline gives CDR1 DFQATT, CDR2 SNEGSKA (reference sequence). The DNA of the CDR3 is TGCAGTGCTAGGGGGGGGAGTGAGAGGACAGATACGCAGTATTGT. This encodes CSARGGSERTDTQYC.

In the case of this clonotype: This may arise from a read error, as a much more abundant clone is one base away. This chain uses TRBV4-1 with TRBJ2-6, with a tentative D call TRBD1 (5 bases). The CDR3 has 18 amino acids. Germline V gives CDR1 MGHRA, CDR2 YSYEKL. The chain's CDR3 is CASSQDAGSWSGANALTF. CDR3 sequence (DNA): TGCGCCAGCAGCCAAGATGCAGGTAGCTGGTCTGGGGCCAACGCCCTGACTTTC.

The rearrangement joins TRBV7-9 to TRBJ2-7, with a weak D call TRBD1 (7 bases). This CDR3 region has 17 residues. Trimming removed 1 base from V and 4 bases from J, with 20 bases in between. The germline V gene has CDR1 SEHNR and CDR2 FQNEAQ (reference sequence). The chain's CDR3 is CASSLGLGGQSTYEQYF. The CDR3 DNA follows: TGTGCCAGCAGCTTAGGATTGGGGGGACAGAGTACGTACGAGCAGTACTTC.

The V and J genes are TRBV10-3 and TRBJ1-1; D gene uncertain. Deletions cut 6 bases from V and 4 bases from J, with 9 bases between. Germline V CDR1 and CDR2: ENHRY, SYGVKD. The CDR3 is 12 amino acids. CDR3 DNA: TGTGCCATCAGAGAGGGTAGCACTGAAGCTTTCTTT. Amino acids: CAIREGSTEAFF.

A remark on this clonotype: At one end the junction does not follow the germline gene, possibly because of a read error. This chain links TRBV7-6 with TRBJ2-5; possibly TRBD2 for D (5 bases). This CDR3 is built from 14 residues. Germline V gene sequence: CDR1 SGHVS, CDR2 FNYEAQ. The CDR3 nucleotides read TGTGCCAGCAGCTTAGGAGGGTACCACGAGACCCAGTACTTC. Translating it yields CASSLGGYHETQYF.

This clonotype appeared a few times. The rearrangement uses TRBV29-1 and TRBJ1-1; TRBD1 agrees at 7 bases. Germline V lookup: CDR1 SQVTM, CDR2 ANQGSEA. V lost 5 bases, J lost 3 bases, and 6 bases stayed unmatched. This CDR3 has 13 residues. As DNA, the CDR3 is TGCAGCGTTATGGACAGGCGAGACACTGAAGCTTTCTTT. Protein: CSVMDRRDTEAFF.

The chain has TRBV2 and TRBJ2-7; 7 bases agree with TRBD2. Looked up from germline, CDR1 is SNHLY and CDR2 is FYNNEI. Trimming cost V 7 bases and J 2 bases; bases outside gene matches: 2. This CDR3 comprises 12 residues. The CDR3: CASKREAYEQYF. DNA of the CDR3: TGTGCCAGCAAACGGGAGGCCTACGAGCAGTACTTC.

This clonotype was counted many times. This chain connects TRBV5-1 to TRBJ2-5, with D possibly being TRBD2 (5 bases). V gave up 2 bases and J gave up 1 base, with 9 bases separating them. The germline gives CDR1 SGHRS, CDR2 YFSETQ. The CDR3 sequence is 14 residues long. The CDR3 loop is CASSFGGFQETQYF. DNA of the CDR3: TGCGCCAGCAGCTTCGGCGGGTTCCAAGAGACCCAGTACTTC.

The rearrangement uses TRBV5-1 and TRBJ2-7; perhaps D is TRBD1 or TRBD2 (7 bases each). The CDR3 contains 18 residues. Germline V gives CDR1 SGHRS, CDR2 YFSETQ. V lost 0 bases and J 0 bases, leaving 19 bases between the germline ends. The CDR3 region is CASSLGTRGLRDSYEQYF. CDR3 nucleotide sequence: TGCGCCAGCAGCTTGGGGACTAGGGGGCTTCGGGACTCCTACGAGCAGTACTTC.

Worth noting for this clonotype: Possible read error: a much larger clone is one base away. The rearrangement links TRBV29-1 to TRBJ2-7; 8 nucleotides line up with TRBD1. The V segment lost 6 bases and the J segment 2 bases; nucleotides outside the gene matches: 9. Germline-derived CDR1 and CDR2 are SQVTM and ANQGSEA. CDR3 length equals 14 residues. CDR3 region: CSVKDRDSPYEQYF. CDR3 sequence (DNA): TGCAGCGTCAAGGACAGGGACAGCCCCTACGAGCAGTACTTC.

Details on this clonotype: Given a much more abundant clone one base away, this may be a read error. The chain carries TRBV29-1 and TRBJ2-1, with D maybe TRBD1 (6 bases). V was trimmed by 0 bases and J by 6 bases, leaving 15 bases between them. Germline V gene lookup returns CDR1 SQVTM and CDR2 ANQGSEA. The CDR3 has 15 amino acids. The CDR3 DNA sequence: TGCAGCGTTGAAGAGGACAGCCTTTCTTGCAATGAGCAGTTCTTC. Translating it yields CSVEEDSLSCNEQFF.

The chain joins TRBV4-1 to TRBJ2-5; TRBD1 matches 9 bases. The end of the DNA is better explained by TRBJ2-7, so the J call may be wrong. Germline-derived CDR1 and CDR2 are MGHRA and YSYEKL. This CDR3 has 15 amino acids. The CDR3 DNA reads TGCGCCAGCAGCCAAGTTTCACAGGGGGCGTACGAGCAGTACTTC. This encodes CASSQVSQGAYEQYF.

The rearrangement uses TRBV7-9 and TRBJ1-2, with D possibly matching TRBD1 (5 bases). The V gene lost 0 bases and the J gene lost 8 bases, with 10 bases spanning the gap. Germline loops: CDR1 SEHNR, CDR2 FQNEAQ (reference sequence). This CDR3 region has 13 residues. CDR3 sequence reads: CASSLAGTWGYTF. CDR3 DNA: TGTGCCAGCAGCTTAGCGGGGACCTGGGGCTACACCTTC.

This clonotype was counted between two and nine times. This CDR3 reads CSASAAGFEQYF. The CDR3 DNA sequence: TGCAGTGCTAGTGCGGCAGGGTTCGAGCAGTACTTC. The chain uses TRBV20-1 and TRBJ2-7; weak D call: TRBD1 (5 bases). The CDR3 contains 12 residues. The V end lost 3 bases, the J end lost 6 bases, and 12 bases lay between the germline ends. Germline CDR1 is DFQATT and CDR2 is SNEGSKA (reference sequence).

The chain couples TRBV24-1 to TRBJ2-1; D unresolved. With 2 bases removed from V and 5 bases from J, the gap between germline ends came to 6 bases. CDR3 size: 13 residues. Germline loops: CDR1 KGHDR, CDR2 SFDVKD. The CDR3 region has the DNA TGTGCCACCAGTGATTACGGCCACAATGAGCAGTTCTTC. As protein: CATSDYGHNEQFF.

This clonotype was recorded only once. This chain links TRBV7-8 with TRBJ2-3; weak D call: TRBD2 (7 bases). The CDR3 consists of 18 residues. Germline CDR1 SGHVS, CDR2 FQNEAQ. Deletions cut 5 bases from V and 2 bases from J, with 23 bases between. CDR3 protein: CASSSSRGGAIPTDTQYF. The CDR3 DNA is TGTGCCAGCAGCAGCTCTCGAGGGGGGGCTATCCCCACAGATACGCAGTATTTT.

This clonotype was seen at least ten times. The CDR3 loop reads CASSQEAAGVGYEQYF. CDR3 nucleotides: TGCGCCAGCAGCCAAGAGGCAGCGGGGGTAGGATACGAGCAGTACTTC. The chain employs TRBV4-1 and TRBJ2-7; TRBD2 agrees at 8 bases. This CDR3 is 16 amino acids long. Germline CDR1 reads MGHRA; CDR2 reads YSYEKL. J was trimmed by 4 bases and V by 0 bases; bases with no gene match: 8.

The genes are TRBV6-2 or TRBV6-3 and TRBJ2-3, with TRBD2 matching over 7 bases. CDR3 length: 17 amino acids. Trimming cost V 6 bases and J 0 bases; bases outside gene matches: 12. The germline gives CDR1 MNHEY, CDR2 SVGEGT. The CDR3 loop reads CASSQTLAATSTDTQYF. CDR3 sequence (DNA): TGTGCCAGCAGCCAAACGCTAGCGGCAACTAGCACAGATACGCAGTATTTT.

This clonotype has ten or more counts. The chain links TRBV5-6 to TRBJ2-7, with 7 bases aligning to TRBD1. CDR3 length: 14 amino acids. The V and J ends lost 6 bases and 7 bases, in that order; junction bases with no gene match: 13. Germline loops: CDR1 SGHDT, CDR2 YYEEEE. CDR3: CASNRGGQSLEQYF. The CDR3 region has the DNA TGTGCCAGCAACAGAGGGGGACAGTCTTTAGAGCAGTACTTC. Supplemented by reference TRBV5-6 and TRBJ2-7, the full variable domain reads DAGVTQSPTHLIKTRGQQVTLRCSPKSGHDTVSWYQQALGQGPQFIFQYYEEEERQRGNFPDRFSGHQFPNYSSELNVNALLLGDSALYLCASNRGGQSLEQYFGPGTRLTVT.